This T cell receptor (beta chain) originates from a study of long-term antiretroviral therapy in people with HIV. Points from the study as a whole: Post-ART, diversity grew, though it stayed under transplant donor control levels. ART adherence was not documented, and neither viral resistance nor therapy changes had any data.

There are 13 residues in the CDR3. Germline values: CDR1 SGHTA, CDR2 FQGNSA. Deletions cut 5 bases from V and 3 bases from J, with 8 bases between. In this sample, this clone turned up once. Antigen: not known. Survey-level resolution applied to immunoSEQ assay v3.0. Sequencing used immunoSEQ multiplex PCR; TCRdb keeps in-frame clones, though not all of them. In the table there are under 20,000 clones, over 75% of which are singletons. The chain is built from TRBV7-2 and TRBJ1-5, with unresolved D. Sequencing used unsorted PBMCs, obtained 0.1 years before starting antiretroviral therapy. This receptor was taken from a man aged 18 to 29 with HIV. CDR3 in amino acids: CASSPGSNQPQHF. CDR3 coding DNA: TGTGCCAGCAGCCCGGGGTCCAATCAGCCCCAGCATTTT.